The 30 T cell receptor beta chains below all came from one sample that was sequenced in a study of blood T cell repertoires in COVID-19. TCRdb's table, derived via immunoSEQ multiplex PCR, lists solely in-frame clones and lacks some. The sample has 200,000 to 250,000 clones, around 87% seen once. Sequencing input: peripheral blood. These receptor sequences come from a man aged 60-69 years with acute or convalescent COVID-19.

The chain links TRBV9 to TRBJ1-3; TRBD1 matches 8 bases. V was clipped by 2 bases and J by 4 bases; unmatched bases: 2. CDR1 is SGDLS, CDR2 YYNGEE, per germline. This CDR3 contains 14 residues. In DNA, the CDR3 is TGTGCCAGCAGCGTGGACAGGGTGGGAAACACCATATATTTT. Its protein product is CASSVDRVGNTIYF.

The genes are TRBV9 and TRBJ1-2; 7 bases are a match to TRBD1. This CDR3 has 13 amino acids. Trimming removed 4 bases from V and 5 bases from J; junction bases left unmatched: 5. Germline CDR1 reads SGDLS; CDR2 reads YYNGEE. Written as DNA, the CDR3 is TGTGCCAGCAGCTTGGACAGGAATTATGGCTACACCTTC. Encoded protein: CASSLDRNYGYTF.

In this sample, this clone turned up a few times. The chain couples TRBV5-6 to TRBJ1-2; 8 bases are a match to TRBD1. CDR3 size: 16 residues. Germline V gene sequence: CDR1 SGHDT, CDR2 YYEEEE. Germline trimming cut 4 bases from V and 4 bases from J; bases unmatched to any gene: 12. CDR3 in amino acids: CASSPKNRGGGYGYTF. The CDR3 region has the DNA TGTGCCAGCAGCCCAAAAAACAGGGGGGGAGGCTATGGCTACACCTTC.

This CDR3 is CASSPRGGSGTEAFF. CDR3 sequence (DNA): TGTGCCAGCAGCCCCCGGGGAGGGTCGGGCACTGAAGCTTTCTTT. This rearrangement joins TRBV3-1 (or the pseudogene TRBV3-2) to TRBJ1-1; D unresolved. Germline V gene data show CDR1 as LGHDT and CDR2 as YNNKEL (reference sequence). This CDR3 is built from 15 residues. V was pared by 4 bases and J by 4 bases, with 16 bases between.

The rearrangement links TRBV7-2 to TRBJ2-2; 7 bases match TRBD1. V shed 6 bases, J shed 4 bases, and the junction held 11 bases outside the gene matches. Looked up from germline, CDR1 is SGHTA and CDR2 is FQGNSA. The CDR3 runs to 16 residues. Written as DNA, the CDR3 is TGTGCCAGCAGGGGACAGTGGGCCCGGGGCACCGGGGAGCTGTTTTTT. Translated, it gives CASRGQWARGTGELFF.

V gene TRBV2 combines with J gene TRBJ2-7; TRBD1 aligns across 11 bases. The CDR3 extends over 15 amino acids. V lost 6 bases to trimming and J lost 3 bases; unmatched junction nucleotides: 7. Germline CDR1 is SNHLY and CDR2 is FYNNEI. CDR3 region: CASRLPGQGGYEQYF. Here the CDR3 DNA reads TGTGCCAGCAGGCTTCCGGGACAGGGGGGCTACGAGCAGTACTTC.

This chain connects TRBV25-1 to TRBJ1-6, with D possibly being TRBD1 (5 bases). This CDR3 spans 15 amino acids. Per the germline V gene, CDR1 is MGHDK and CDR2 is SYGVNS. V lost 1 base to trimming and J lost 6 bases, with 10 bases between them. As DNA, the CDR3 is TGTGCCAGCAGTGAATCGACAGTCTTTAATTCACCCCTCCACTTT. It is translated as CASSESTVFNSPLHF.

This sequence joins TRBV4-1 and TRBJ1-6; D perhaps matches TRBD1 (5 bases). The germline V gene encodes CDR1 MGHRA and CDR2 YSYEKL. The CDR3 covers 14 residues. Trimming removed 4 bases at V and 16 bases at J, with 20 bases between. The CDR3 nucleotides read TGCGCCAGCAGCCCTCTCCAAGACAGCCTCGAGCTCCACTTT. This encodes CASSPLQDSLELHF.

The rearrangement links TRBV7-9 to TRBJ2-2, with D possibly being TRBD2 (6 bases). Trimming removed 5 bases from V and 7 bases from J, with 11 bases in between. This CDR3 comprises 13 residues. Germline values: CDR1 SEHNR, CDR2 FQNEAQ (reference sequence). The CDR3 coding sequence is TGTGCCAGCAGCGGAGGGAGGATCGGGGAGCTGTTTTTT. It specifies CASSGGRIGELFF.

The chain links TRBV6-6 to TRBJ1-5, with D possibly matching TRBD1 (5 bases). CDR3 length equals 14 residues. Germline V gives CDR1 MNHNY, CDR2 SVGAGI (reference sequence). V was pared by 2 bases and J by 2 bases, with 7 bases between. CDR3 sequence (DNA): TGTGCCAGCAGTTACGGGGCAGGCAATCAGCCCCAGCATTTT. Its protein product is CASSYGAGNQPQHF.

The chain couples TRBV29-1 to TRBJ1-2, with D perhaps matching TRBD1 (5 bases). Trimming removed 4 bases from V and 4 bases from J, with 13 bases in between. The CDR3 has 13 amino acids. CDR1 and CDR2 (germline): SQVTM, ANQGSEA. CDR3 loop: CSVGGGTGYGYTF. The CDR3 bases are TGCAGCGTTGGGGGAGGGACGGGCTATGGCTACACCTTC.

The chain joins TRBV19 to TRBJ2-3; the D gene is possibly TRBD1 (5 bases). Germline-derived CDR1 and CDR2 are LNHDA and SQIVND (reference sequence). Trimming took off 2 bases at V and 5 bases at J, with 11 bases between the two ends. The CDR3 runs 14 residues. Written as DNA, the CDR3 is TGTGCCAGTAGTATAACTGGGGCCGGAGATACGCAGTATTTT. Protein: CASSITGAGDTQYF.

V usage is TRBV9 and J usage is TRBJ1-6; TRBD1 matches at 7 bases. Losses at the gene ends were 3 bases for V and 6 bases for J; bases not matched to a gene: 6. Germline V gene lookup returns CDR1 SGDLS and CDR2 YYNGEE. There are 15 residues in the CDR3. The CDR3 is CASSATGLGNSPLHF. CDR3 coding DNA: TGTGCCAGCAGCGCGACAGGGTTAGGTAATTCACCCCTCCACTTT.

The chain carries TRBV6-1 and TRBJ1-3, with D hard to call. The germline V and J ends were trimmed by 8 bases and 0 bases, with 20 bases remaining between them. The CDR3 length is 17 residues. Germline values: CDR1 MNHNS, CDR2 SASEGT. The CDR3 loop is CASREGSGSLSGNTIYF. The CDR3 bases are TGTGCCAGCCGAGAAGGGAGTGGATCCCTCTCTGGAAACACCATATATTTT.

The chain carries TRBV2 and TRBJ2-1; weak D call: TRBD1 (7 bases). Trimming shortened V by 0 bases and J by 0 bases, and 15 bases separated the two germline ends. Per the germline V gene, CDR1 is SNHLY and CDR2 is FYNNEI. The CDR3 has 18 residues. CDR3 sequence (DNA): TGTGCCAGCAGTGAAGCTTCAGGGGGGACGAGCTCCTACAATGAGCAGTTCTTC. This gives the protein CASSEASGGTSSYNEQFF.

The chain carries TRBV10-1 and TRBJ2-5, with 12 bases lining up with TRBD1. Trimming removed 9 bases from V and 6 bases from J; junction bases left unmatched: 8. Germline V gene lookup returns CDR1 WNHNN and CDR2 SYGVQD (reference sequence). There are 14 residues in the CDR3. CDR3 region: CASRGTGGGKTQYF. The CDR3 DNA sequence: TGCGCCAGTAGAGGGACAGGGGGCGGGAAGACCCAGTACTTC.

The rearrangement joins TRBV7-2 to TRBJ2-1, with D maybe TRBD1 (6 bases). The CDR3 spans 17 residues. In germline, CDR1 is SGHTA, CDR2 FQGNSA. Trimming removed 1 base from V and 1 base from J, with 14 bases in between. The DNA for the CDR3 is TGTGCCAGCAGCTTAGTTACAGGGCGCGTTTCCTACAATGAGCAGTTCTTC. Its translation is CASSLVTGRVSYNEQFF. The whole variable domain, filled in from reference TRBV7-2 and TRBJ2-1, reads GAGVSQSPSNKVTEKGKDVELRCDPISGHTALYWYRQSLGQGLEFLIYFQGNSAPDKSGLPSDRFSAERTGGSVSTLTIQRTQQEDSAVYLCASSLVTGRVSYNEQFFGPGTRLTVL.

This chain uses TRBV3-1 (or the pseudogene TRBV3-2) with TRBJ2-5, with 7 positions matching TRBD1. Trimming removed 3 bases from V and 4 bases from J; junction bases left unmatched: 11. This CDR3 comprises 16 residues. Germline V lookup: CDR1 LGHDT, CDR2 YNNKEL (reference sequence). The DNA for the CDR3 is TGTGCCAGCAGCCATTCCCCGGGACAGTCCTCAGAGACCCAGTACTTC. Its protein product is CASSHSPGQSSETQYF.

The chain has TRBV5-4 and TRBJ1-3, with D maybe TRBD1 (6 bases). The CDR3 covers 14 residues. Deletions cut 4 bases from V and 4 bases from J, with 12 bases between. CDR1 is SGHNT, CDR2 YYREEE, per germline (reference sequence). This CDR3 reads CASSEDRWGNTIYF. In DNA form, the CDR3 reads TGTGCCAGCAGCGAAGACAGGTGGGGAAACACCATATATTTT.

With respect to this clone: This sample includes further DNA sequences coding for the same CDR3. V is TRBV10-3 and J is TRBJ2-7; maybe TRBD2 (7 bases). Per the germline V gene, CDR1 is ENHRY and CDR2 is SYGVKD. Trimming took off 6 bases at V and 4 bases at J, with 13 bases between the two ends. The CDR3 is 13 amino acids. The CDR3 sequence: CAISGGQAYEQYF. The CDR3 DNA is TGTGCCATCAGCGGGGGGCAGGCTTACGAGCAGTACTTC.

The rearrangement joins TRBV9 to TRBJ1-6, with D tentatively TRBD1 (6 bases). Trimming removed 6 bases at V and 2 bases at J, with 9 bases between. This CDR3 region has 14 residues. Per the germline V gene, CDR1 is SGDLS and CDR2 is YYNGEE. CDR3 sequence (DNA): TGTGCCAGCACCAGGGGAACCTATAATTCACCCCTCCACTTT. Protein sequence: CASTRGTYNSPLHF.

The J gene is TRBJ1-2, the V gene TRBV10-3; 12 positions agree with TRBD1. V shed 8 bases, J shed 3 bases, and the junction held 34 bases outside the gene matches. Germline V gene data show CDR1 as ENHRY and CDR2 as SYGVKD. This CDR3 comprises 24 residues. The CDR3 nucleotides read TGTGCCATCCAGCCCGGGACAGGGGGCCAGCCGGGCGCGTTTGGCTTTCCTCAAGACTATGGCTACACCTTC. This gives the protein CAIQPGTGGQPGAFGFPQDYGYTF.

This sequence joins TRBV14 and TRBJ1-1; D uncertain. Germline V lookup: CDR1 SGHDN, CDR2 FVKESK. V lost 1 base, J lost 8 bases, and 11 bases lay in between. There are 13 residues in the CDR3. CDR3 residues: CASSQVTGGEAFF. The CDR3 coding sequence is TGTGCCAGCAGCCAAGTAACGGGAGGGGAAGCTTTCTTT.

The J gene is TRBJ1-5, the V gene TRBV28, with D perhaps matching TRBD1 (5 bases). This CDR3 has 13 residues. The germline gives CDR1 MDHEN, CDR2 SYDVKM. The germline V and J ends were trimmed by 7 bases and 4 bases, with 11 bases remaining between them. As DNA, the CDR3 is TGTGCCAGCAAGGGGTCACTGAATCAGCCCCAGCATTTT. Its protein is CASKGSLNQPQHF. The full variable domain, its missing parts supplied by reference TRBV28 and TRBJ1-5, is DVKVTQSSRYLVKRTGEKVFLECVQDMDHENMFWYRQDPGLGLRLIYFSYDVKMKEKGDIPEGYSVSREKKERFSLILESASTNQTSMYLCASKGSLNQPQHFGDGTRLSIL.

The chain joins TRBV30 to TRBJ1-6; D remains unclear. Between the trimmed V and J ends, which lost 5 bases and 0 bases, there was a span of 11 bases. The CDR3 length is 15 residues. CDR1 is GTSNPN and CDR2 is SVGIG in the germline V gene (reference sequence). The CDR3 reads CAWALGGSYNSPLHF. DNA for the CDR3: TGTGCCTGGGCTTTAGGAGGCTCCTATAATTCACCCCTCCACTTT.

As concerns this clone: At one end the junction does not follow the germline gene, possibly because of a read error. The chain joins TRBV27 to TRBJ1-1; 9 bases align to TRBD1. CDR3 length equals 15 residues. Germline CDR1 reads MNHEY; CDR2 reads SMNVEV (reference sequence). The CDR3 loop is CASLGPGQGNIEAFF. The CDR3 region has the DNA TGTGCCAGCCTCGGGCCGGGACAGGGTAACATTGAAGCTTTCTTT.

V gene TRBV4-3 combines with J gene TRBJ1-4; 10 bases agree with TRBD1. The V and J ends lost 1 base and 5 bases, in that order; junction bases with no gene match: 4. Germline CDR1 and CDR2: LGHNA and YSLEER. This CDR3 contains 16 residues. CDR3 bases: TGCGCCAGCAGCCAAGGGGTGGACAGGGGGAATGAAAAACTGTTTTTT. It translates to CASSQGVDRGNEKLFF.

The chain joins TRBV19 to TRBJ2-3; perhaps TRBD1 as D (6 bases). There are 16 residues in the CDR3. Germline V CDR1 and CDR2: LNHDA, SQIVND (reference sequence). The V and J ends lost 5 bases and 5 bases respectively, with 20 bases between them. The CDR3 loop is CASSPWTAHGGDTQYF. In DNA form, the CDR3 reads TGTGCCAGTAGTCCCTGGACAGCCCATGGTGGAGATACGCAGTATTTT.

CDR3 sequence reads: CASSPLGVPNTEAFF. CDR3 nucleotides: TGTGCCAGCTCACCGTTAGGGGTCCCAAACACTGAAGCTTTCTTT. V usage is TRBV18 and J usage is TRBJ1-1, with a tentative D call TRBD1 (5 bases). This CDR3 comprises 15 residues. Germline loops: CDR1 KGHSH, CDR2 LQKENI. V shed 3 bases and J shed 2 bases, with 13 bases lying between them.

The rearrangement uses TRBV19 and TRBJ2-6; TRBD1 aligns across 7 bases. The germline CDR1 and CDR2 sequences are LNHDA and SQIVND (reference sequence). This CDR3 spans 17 amino acids. With V trimmed by 1 base and J by 6 bases, 9 bases remained unmatched. The CDR3 sequence is CASSIAPGQVQANVLTF. The CDR3 bases are TGTGCCAGTAGTATAGCTCCTGGACAGGTCCAGGCCAACGTCCTGACTTTC.